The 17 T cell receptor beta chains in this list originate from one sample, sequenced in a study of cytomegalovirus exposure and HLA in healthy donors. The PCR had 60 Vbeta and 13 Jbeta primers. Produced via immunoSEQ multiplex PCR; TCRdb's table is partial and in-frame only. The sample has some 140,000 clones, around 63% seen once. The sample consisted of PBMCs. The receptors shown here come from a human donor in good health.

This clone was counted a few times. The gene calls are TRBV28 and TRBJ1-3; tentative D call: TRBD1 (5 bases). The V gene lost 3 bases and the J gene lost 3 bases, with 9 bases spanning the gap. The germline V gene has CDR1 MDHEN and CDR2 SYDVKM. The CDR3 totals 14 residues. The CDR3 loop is CASSFQGGGNTIYF. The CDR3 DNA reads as TGTGCCAGCAGTTTTCAGGGCGGTGGAAACACCATATATTTT.

The CDR3 sequence: CATSRYDCGIQGTQYF. The CDR3 bases are TGTGCCACCAGCAGATATGACTGCGGAATCCAGGGGACCCAGTACTTC. The chain joins TRBV15 to TRBJ2-5; maybe TRBD1 (5 bases). This CDR3 is 16 amino acids long. The ends were cut back, 2 bases at V and 7 bases at J, with 20 bases in the middle. Germline V gene data show CDR1 as LNHNV and CDR2 as YYDKDF (reference sequence).

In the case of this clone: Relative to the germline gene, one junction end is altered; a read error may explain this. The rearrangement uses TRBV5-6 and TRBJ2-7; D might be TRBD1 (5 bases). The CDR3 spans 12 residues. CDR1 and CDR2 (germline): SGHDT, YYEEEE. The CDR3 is CATSASGYEQYF. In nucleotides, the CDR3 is TGTGCCACCAGCGCCTCAGGGTACGAGCAGTACTTC. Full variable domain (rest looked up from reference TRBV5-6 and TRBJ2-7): DAGVTQSPTHLIKTRGQQVTLRCSPKSGHDTVSWYQQALGQGPQFIFQYYEEEERQRGNFPDRFSGHQFPNYSSELNVNALLLGDSALYLCATSASGYEQYFGPGTRLTVT.

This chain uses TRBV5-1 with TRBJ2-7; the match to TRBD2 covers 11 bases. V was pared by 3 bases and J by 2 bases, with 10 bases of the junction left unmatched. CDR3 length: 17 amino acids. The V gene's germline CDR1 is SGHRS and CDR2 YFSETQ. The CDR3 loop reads CASSSTGLAGRTYEQYF. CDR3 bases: TGCGCCAGCAGCTCGACCGGACTAGCGGGCCGTACCTACGAGCAGTACTTC. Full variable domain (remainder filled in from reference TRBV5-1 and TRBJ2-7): KAGVTQTPRYLIKTRGQQVTLSCSPISGHRSVSWYQQTPGQGLQFLFEYFSETQRNKGNFPGRFSGRQFSNSRSEMNVSTLELGDSALYLCASSSTGLAGRTYEQYFGPGTRLTVT.

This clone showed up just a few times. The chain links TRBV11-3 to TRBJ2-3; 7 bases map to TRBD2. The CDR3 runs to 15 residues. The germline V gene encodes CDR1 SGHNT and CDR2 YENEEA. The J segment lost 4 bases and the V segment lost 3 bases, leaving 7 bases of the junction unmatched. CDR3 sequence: CASSFAAGAPDTQYF. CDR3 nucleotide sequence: TGTGCCAGCAGCTTTGCCGCGGGAGCCCCAGATACGCAGTATTTT.

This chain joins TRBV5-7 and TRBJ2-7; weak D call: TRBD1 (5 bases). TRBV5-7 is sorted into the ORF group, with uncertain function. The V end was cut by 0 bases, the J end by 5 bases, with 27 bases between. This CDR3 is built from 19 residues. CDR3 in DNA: TGTGCCAGCAGCTTGGTTATCCCGGGCCCAGGGCAGGCTTCCGACGAGCAGTACTTC. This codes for CASSLVIPGPGQASDEQYF.

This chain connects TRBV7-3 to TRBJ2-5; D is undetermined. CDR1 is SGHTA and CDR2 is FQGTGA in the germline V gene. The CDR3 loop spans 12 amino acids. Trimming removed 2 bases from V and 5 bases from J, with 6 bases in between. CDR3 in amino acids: CASSLSGETQYF. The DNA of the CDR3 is TGTGCCAGCAGCTTATCAGGCGAGACCCAGTACTTC.

The CDR3 sequence is CASSSKRVLQGGEKLFF. In DNA form, the CDR3 reads TGTGCCAGCAGCTCTAAACGGGTGCTACAGGGTGGTGAAAAACTGTTTTTT. The V gene is TRBV7-8, the J gene TRBJ1-4, with D possibly being TRBD1 (6 bases). The CDR3 spans 17 residues. Germline lookup yields CDR1 SGHVS and CDR2 FQNEAQ. Trimming removed 4 bases from V and 7 bases from J, with 22 bases in between.

This chain's CDR3 is CASSSQTSGRGEQFF. CDR3 DNA sequence: TGCGCCAGCAGCTCGCAGACTAGCGGGAGAGGTGAGCAGTTCTTC. The V gene is TRBV5-1, the J gene TRBJ2-1; 12 bases are shared with TRBD2. From germline, CDR1 is SGHRS and CDR2 YFSETQ. V gave up 3 bases and J gave up 9 bases; unmatched junction bases: 7. CDR3 size: 15 residues.

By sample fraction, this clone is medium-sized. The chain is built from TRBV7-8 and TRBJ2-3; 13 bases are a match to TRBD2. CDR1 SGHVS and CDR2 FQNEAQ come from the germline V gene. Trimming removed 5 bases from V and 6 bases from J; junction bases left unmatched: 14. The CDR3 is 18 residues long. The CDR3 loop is CASSHARWTSGSRDTQYF. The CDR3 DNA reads TGTGCCAGCAGCCACGCCCGTTGGACTAGCGGGAGCAGGGATACGCAGTATTTT.

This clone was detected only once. The CDR3 nucleotides read TGCGCCAGCAGCGCGGACAGGGGCGCGGATACGCAGTATTTT. This translates into CASSADRGADTQYF. The rearrangement uses TRBV5-1 and TRBJ2-3, with 9 bases matching TRBD1. This CDR3 contains 14 residues. The V gene end was trimmed by 4 bases and the J gene end by 6 bases; junction bases not matched to a gene: 6. Germline V gives CDR1 SGHRS, CDR2 YFSETQ.

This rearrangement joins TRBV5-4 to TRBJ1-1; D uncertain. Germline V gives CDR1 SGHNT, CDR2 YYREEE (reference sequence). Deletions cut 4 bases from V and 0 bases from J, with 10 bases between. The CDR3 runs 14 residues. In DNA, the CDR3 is TGTGCCAGCAGCCCCGGCGGGGTGAACACTGAAGCTTTCTTT. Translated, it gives CASSPGGVNTEAFF.

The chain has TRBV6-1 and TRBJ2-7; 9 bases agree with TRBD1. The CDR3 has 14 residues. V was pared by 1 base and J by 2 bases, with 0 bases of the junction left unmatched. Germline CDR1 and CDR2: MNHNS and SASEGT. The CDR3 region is CASSEGQGAYEQYF. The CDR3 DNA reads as TGTGCCAGCAGTGAAGGACAGGGGGCCTACGAGCAGTACTTC.

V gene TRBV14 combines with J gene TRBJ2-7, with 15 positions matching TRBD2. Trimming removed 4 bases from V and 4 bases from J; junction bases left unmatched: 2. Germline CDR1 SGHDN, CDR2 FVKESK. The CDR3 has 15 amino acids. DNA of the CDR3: TGTGCCAGCAGCCTCGGGACTAGCGGGAGGTACGAGCAGTACTTC. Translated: CASSLGTSGRYEQYF.

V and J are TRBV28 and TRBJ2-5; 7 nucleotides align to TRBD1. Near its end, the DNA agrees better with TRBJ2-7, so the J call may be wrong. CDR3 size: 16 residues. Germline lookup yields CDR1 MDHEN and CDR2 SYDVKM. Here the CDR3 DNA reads TGTGCCAGCAGTTTCCCCACGACAGGGAACTCCTACGAGCAGTACTTC. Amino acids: CASSFPTTGNSYEQYF.

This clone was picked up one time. This CDR3 is CASNGLGQETQYF. The CDR3 nucleotides read TGTGCCAGCAATGGACTAGGGCAAGAGACCCAGTACTTC. V usage is TRBV6-1 and J usage is TRBJ2-5, with 7 bases identical to TRBD2. Losses at the gene ends were 7 bases for V and 2 bases for J; bases not matched to a gene: 4. This CDR3 contains 13 residues. Germline lookup yields CDR1 MNHNS and CDR2 SASEGT.

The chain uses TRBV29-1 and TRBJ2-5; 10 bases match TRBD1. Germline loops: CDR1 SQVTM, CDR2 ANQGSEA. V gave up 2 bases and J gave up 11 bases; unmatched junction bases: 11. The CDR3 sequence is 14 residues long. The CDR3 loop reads CSVERTGGQTEQYF. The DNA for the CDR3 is TGCAGCGTTGAACGGACAGGGGGGCAAACTGAGCAGTACTTC.